This entry lists 28 T cell receptor beta chains sequenced from one sample in a study of T cell responses to AZD1222 COVID-19 vaccine. Using immunoSEQ multiplex PCR, the repertoire was profiled, and TCRdb retains in-frame clones only, with some absent. The sample contains more than 100,000 clones, approximately 88% of which appear only once. The sample consisted of peripheral blood, taken on day 0 of AZD1222 vaccination. These receptors came from an adult in good health.

There are a few counts of this clone. The V gene is TRBV6-1, the J gene TRBJ1-2; D gene ambiguous. V lost 2 bases and J 2 bases, leaving 9 bases between the germline ends. Germline CDR1 MNHNS, CDR2 SASEGT. CDR3 length equals 14 residues. Written as DNA, the CDR3 is TGTGCCAGCAGTGAATCCGGCCAAAACTATGGCTACACCTTC. This gives the protein CASSESGQNYGYTF.

This chain connects TRBV11-1 to TRBJ1-2, with D unclear. Germline values: CDR1 SGHAT, CDR2 FQDESV (reference sequence). The CDR3 totals 12 residues. V lost 3 bases, J lost 8 bases, and 10 bases lay in between. CDR3 in amino acids: CASSFSGRGYTF. CDR3 in DNA: TGTGCCAGCAGCTTTTCGGGGAGGGGCTACACCTTC.

The rearrangement uses TRBV5-4 and TRBJ2-1, with 11 bases identical to TRBD2. J lost 0 bases, V lost 4 bases, and 9 bases had no gene match. The CDR3 totals 18 residues. Germline V gene data show CDR1 as SGHNT and CDR2 as YYREEE (reference sequence). CDR3 coding DNA: TGTGCCAGCAGCGGCGGGACTAGCGGATCGTTCTCCTACAATGAGCAGTTCTTC. It codes for CASSGGTSGSFSYNEQFF.

This chain joins TRBV3-1 (or the pseudogene TRBV3-2) and TRBJ1-2, with D hard to call. V dropped 0 bases and J dropped 4 bases, with 9 bases sitting between them. CDR1 and CDR2 from the germline V gene are LGHDT and YNNKEL (reference sequence). The CDR3 has 14 residues. The CDR3 loop is CASSQEAGPYGYTF. The CDR3 nucleotides read TGTGCCAGCAGCCAAGAGGCCGGCCCCTATGGCTACACCTTC.

With regard to this clone: The same CDR3 arises from other DNA sequences in this sample as well. The CDR3 loop is CASSPLEETQYF. In DNA, the CDR3 is TGTGCCAGCTCACCGCTAGAAGAGACCCAGTACTTC. This chain joins TRBV18 and TRBJ2-5; D is undetermined. CDR3 length: 12 amino acids. Between the trimmed V and J ends, which lost 3 bases and 3 bases, there was a span of 5 bases. The germline CDR1 and CDR2 sequences are KGHSH and LQKENI.

This sequence joins TRBV6-2 or TRBV6-3 and TRBJ2-3; perhaps D is TRBD1 or TRBD2 (5 bases each). The germline V gene has CDR1 MNHEY and CDR2 SVGEGT. CDR3 length equals 16 residues. Deletions cut 0 bases from V and 0 bases from J, with 10 bases between. The CDR3 sequence: CASSYSGDFSTDTQYF. The CDR3, as DNA: TGTGCCAGCAGTTACTCGGGGGATTTTAGCACAGATACGCAGTATTTT.

This rearrangement joins TRBV4-2 to TRBJ1-1; D is possibly TRBD1 (5 bases). Germline V lookup: CDR1 LGHNA, CDR2 YNFKEQ. This CDR3 has 15 residues. V was clipped by 6 bases and J by 7 bases, with 21 bases between them. The CDR3 protein is CASRGAAGLVNEAFF. CDR3 DNA: TGTGCCAGCAGGGGAGCGGCAGGGCTTGTTAATGAAGCTTTCTTT.

The rearrangement joins TRBV7-2 to TRBJ1-3; D is ambiguous. Germline V CDR1 and CDR2: SGHTA, FQGNSA. The germline V and J ends were trimmed by 1 base and 0 bases, with 7 bases remaining between them. The CDR3 sequence is 15 residues long. This chain's CDR3 is CASSLVHYSGNTIYF. In DNA, the CDR3 is TGTGCCAGCAGCTTAGTCCATTACTCTGGAAACACCATATATTTT.

V gene TRBV19 combines with J gene TRBJ2-2, with D possibly matching TRBD2 (5 bases). The CDR3 length is 15 residues. The V gene lost 4 bases and the J gene lost 6 bases, with 15 bases spanning the gap. CDR1 is LNHDA and CDR2 is SQIVND in the germline V gene (reference sequence). DNA for the CDR3: TGTGCCAGTAGTACCCGGGATGTAGGGTCCGGGGAGCTGTTTTTT. Translation: CASSTRDVGSGELFF.

V is TRBV28 and J is TRBJ1-1; the D gene is possibly TRBD1 (5 bases). This CDR3 is 13 amino acids long. V gave up 7 bases and J gave up 0 bases, with 9 bases separating them. Germline CDR1 reads MDHEN; CDR2 reads SYDVKM. The CDR3 sequence is CASTWGMNTEAFF. As DNA, the CDR3 is TGTGCCAGCACCTGGGGGATGAACACTGAAGCTTTCTTT.

As concerns this clone: Its ends do not fully match the called genes, so a read error is possible. The V call is TRBV20-1, the J call TRBJ1-1, with D unresolved. The CDR3 extends over 10 amino acids. Per germline, CDR1 DFQATT and CDR2 SNEGSKA (reference sequence). CDR3 sequence reads: CSASEGGLPF. DNA for the CDR3: TGCAGTGCTTCCGAAGGAGGTCTCCCATTT.

The CDR3 nucleotides read TGTGCCAGCAGCTTATCCCGACTTACCTACGAGCAGTACTTC. Protein: CASSLSRLTYEQYF. V and J are TRBV11-1 and TRBJ2-7; D is ambiguous. In germline, CDR1 is SGHAT, CDR2 FQDESV (reference sequence). The V gene lost 2 bases and the J gene lost 2 bases, with 10 bases spanning the gap. The CDR3 is made up of 14 amino acids.

V is TRBV7-2 and J is TRBJ1-2, with 8 nucleotides matching TRBD1. CDR3 length: 16 residues. With 0 bases clipped from V and 0 bases from J, the junction kept 3 bases outside the gene matches. The V gene's germline CDR1 is SGHTA and CDR2 FQGNSA. CDR3 sequence (DNA): TGTGCCAGCAGCTTAGCCGGGACAGGACCTAACTATGGCTACACCTTC. It is translated as CASSLAGTGPNYGYTF.

The chain recombines TRBV6-5 with TRBJ1-5, with a possible D match to TRBD1 (6 bases). Germline CDR1 and CDR2: MNHEY and SVGAGI. The CDR3 has 16 amino acids. V was shortened by 4 bases and J by 0 bases, with 13 bases between the two germline ends. The CDR3 DNA is TGTGCCAGCAGTTTAGGACAGCCTTATAGCAATCAGCCCCAGCATTTT. Residues: CASSLGQPYSNQPQHF.

The J gene is TRBJ1-4, the V gene TRBV11-1; possibly TRBD1 for D (6 bases). The CDR3 sequence is 15 residues long. Trimming pared 0 bases from V and 8 bases from J, leaving 13 bases between. Germline CDR1 reads SGHAT; CDR2 reads FQDESV (reference sequence). The chain's CDR3 is CASSLAAQGSEKLFF. DNA of the CDR3: TGTGCCAGCAGCTTAGCAGCACAGGGTAGCGAAAAACTGTTTTTT.

The CDR3 DNA reads as TGTGCCAGTAGGGCTCCGGGGGCCACAGATACGCAGTATTTT. This codes for CASRAPGATDTQYF. The chain combines TRBV19 with TRBJ2-3; either TRBD1 or TRBD2 may fit D (6 bases each). The CDR3 has 14 amino acids. The V end was cut by 6 bases, the J end by 2 bases, with 12 bases between. CDR1 and CDR2 (germline): LNHDA, SQIVND (reference sequence).

The chain combines TRBV3-1 (or the pseudogene TRBV3-2) with TRBJ1-2; a weak D match, TRBD1 (6 bases). The V gene's germline CDR1 is LGHDT and CDR2 YNNKEL (reference sequence). Trimming pared 7 bases from V and 4 bases from J, leaving 19 bases between. This CDR3 is 15 amino acids long. The CDR3 loop is CASTAGGGPGYGYTF. Here the CDR3 DNA reads TGTGCCAGCACCGCGGGAGGGGGGCCCGGCTATGGCTACACCTTC.

The CDR3, as DNA: TGTGCCAGCAGCTCCGGGGGTGCCTACGAGCAGTACTTC. It encodes CASSSGGAYEQYF. This chain uses TRBV7-2 with TRBJ2-7; weak D call: TRBD2 (6 bases). Germline V gives CDR1 SGHTA, CDR2 FQGNSA. The CDR3 is made up of 13 amino acids. V lost 4 bases, J lost 2 bases, and 9 bases lay in between.

The rearrangement joins TRBV5-1 to TRBJ1-4, with D maybe TRBD1 (5 bases). V was shortened by 0 bases and J by 0 bases, with 18 bases between the two germline ends. The CDR3 covers 19 residues. Germline CDR1 is SGHRS and CDR2 is YFSETQ. CDR3 in amino acids: CASSLEGFTGKATNEKLFF. The CDR3 DNA follows: TGCGCCAGCAGCTTGGAAGGATTTACAGGAAAAGCAACTAATGAAAAACTGTTTTTT.

The V and J genes are TRBV19 and TRBJ2-7; D may be TRBD1 (7 bases). The length of the CDR3 is 15 residues. The V and J ends lost 6 bases and 1 base respectively, with 16 bases between them. Germline CDR1 reads LNHDA; CDR2 reads SQIVND (reference sequence). The DNA for the CDR3 is TGTGCCAGTAGCCAGGGGGGCAGGACGTCCTACGAGCAGTACTTC. It codes for CASSQGGRTSYEQYF.

This chain links TRBV10-1 with TRBJ1-1, with no clear D. The CDR3 has 15 amino acids. The germline V gene has CDR1 WNHNN and CDR2 SYGVQD (reference sequence). The germline V and J ends were trimmed by 3 bases and 0 bases, with 11 bases remaining between them. CDR3 sequence reads: CASSERGGMNTEAFF. The DNA of the CDR3 is TGCGCCAGCAGTGAACGAGGAGGGATGAACACTGAAGCTTTCTTT.

In this sample, this clone is medium-sized (0.01 to 0.1%). The chain employs TRBV19 and TRBJ2-1; possible D gene TRBD2, 6 bases. Germline V gene data show CDR1 as LNHDA and CDR2 as SQIVND (reference sequence). Trimming shortened V by 3 bases and J by 0 bases, and 15 bases separated the two germline ends. This CDR3 spans 17 amino acids. The CDR3 reads CASSIPQRASSYNEQFF. The CDR3 region has the DNA TGTGCCAGTAGTATCCCTCAGCGGGCGAGCTCCTACAATGAGCAGTTCTTC.

This chain joins TRBV6-2 or TRBV6-3 and TRBJ1-1; D possibly corresponds to TRBD1 (5 bases). The CDR3 length is 13 residues. Looked up from germline, CDR1 is MNHEY and CDR2 is SVGEGT. V dropped 6 bases and J dropped 2 bases, with 10 bases sitting between them. The DNA for the CDR3 is TGTGCCAGCAGCAGGGAGGGCAACACTGAAGCTTTCTTT. Encoded protein: CASSREGNTEAFF.

This chain links TRBV3-1 (or the pseudogene TRBV3-2) with TRBJ1-6; D remains ambiguous. The V gene lost 1 base and the J gene lost 7 bases, with 2 bases spanning the gap. Germline V gene lookup returns CDR1 LGHDT and CDR2 YNNKEL (reference sequence). This CDR3 comprises 12 residues. CDR3: CASSQVNSPLHF. The DNA for the CDR3 is TGTGCCAGCAGCCAAGTCAATTCACCCCTCCACTTT.

This rearrangement joins TRBV12-3 or TRBV12-4 to TRBJ1-1; D remains unclear. V was shortened by 2 bases and J by 8 bases, with 9 bases between the two germline ends. The CDR3 length is 12 residues. CDR3 DNA sequence: TGTGCCAGCAGTTTAATGGGTGGGGAAGCTTTCTTT. It specifies CASSLMGGEAFF.

The gene calls are TRBV18 and TRBJ2-3; D is uncertain. Trimming pared 3 bases from V and 2 bases from J, leaving 3 bases between. Per the germline V gene, CDR1 is KGHSH and CDR2 is LQKENI. The CDR3 consists of 12 residues. The CDR3: CASSPYTDTQYF. The DNA of the CDR3 is TGTGCCAGCTCACCCTACACAGATACGCAGTATTTT.

The rearrangement joins TRBV27 to TRBJ2-3; perhaps TRBD2 as D (6 bases). The V gene lost 4 bases and the J gene lost 0 bases, with 8 bases spanning the gap. Germline values: CDR1 MNHEY, CDR2 SMNVEV (reference sequence). The CDR3 loop spans 14 amino acids. CDR3 nucleotide sequence: TGTGCCAGCAGTTCGGGACTGAGCACAGATACGCAGTATTTT. Translating it yields CASSSGLSTDTQYF.

This chain joins TRBV5-1 and TRBJ1-3; D gene uncertain. V was clipped by 4 bases and J by 0 bases, with 8 bases between them. The CDR3 has 14 amino acids. Germline assignment: CDR1 SGHRS and CDR2 YFSETQ. The CDR3 sequence is CASSVDSSGNTIYF. The CDR3, as DNA: TGCGCCAGCAGCGTTGATAGCTCTGGAAACACCATATATTTT.